The present T cell receptor (beta chain) was sequenced within a study of identical twins (dated by TCRdb to between 2015 and 2016). Broadly, across the study: The study deep-sequenced TCR alpha and beta repertoires from monozygotic twins, unrelated adults of various ages and cord blood to test whether fetal clonotypes persist. To rule out contamination, the twin experiments were replicated at different times with different library preparation protocols. Here is what the overall study found, with its caveats: Compared with coincidental sharing between unrelated individuals, an excess of low generation-probability sequences was observed among out-of-frame TCR alpha sequences shared between twins. Out-of-frame TCR alpha sharing in monozygotic twins was systematically underestimated by recombination models, whereas sharing between unrelated individuals was in agreement with the recombination models. Because the same donors could not be followed over many years, the conclusions relied on cross-sectional statistical analysis. A weaker excess of twin sharing was found in beta out-of-frame sequences because the signal-to-noise ratio was lowered by fewer shared sequences. Abundant cord blood beta clonotypes carried fewer insertions; young adult naive repertoires showed a weaker similar trend, while memory repertoires showed none. Invariant T cells such as MAIT and iNKT could partly confound zero-insertion analyses, though diverse VJ usage argued against this for most clonotypes.

Every donor was a healthy Caucasian. Three pairs of female monozygotic twins, all aged roughly 18 to 29 years, made up the twin cohort. CD4+ and CD8+ T cell populations were isolated with positive isolation kits from Invitrogen. This clonotype was counted many times. It has no known antigen specificity. No qualities accompany the bases; no much larger clone lies one base away. Library generation was performed with 5' RACE. Sequencing was carried out with an Illumina HiSeq 2000. A universal primer binding site was added through template switching, and the final cDNA carried a unique molecular identifier so that TCR cDNA molecules could be counted accurately. Specific primers in the conserved constant-segment region were used to synthesize first-strand cDNA for TCR alpha and beta chains. To control for contamination, each cDNA library was double barcoded with a SMART-Mk sample barcode plus Illumina barcodes. TruSeq adapter sequences along with Illumina sample barcodes were introduced in two successive PCR steps. The Illumina HiSeq platform was used with custom primers to sequence TCR alpha and beta cDNA libraries. In the authors' own workflow: MiGEC processed the raw reads to extract unique molecular identifiers, while MiXCR was used to determine the CDR3 positions. Recombination models were inferred per individual with the repgenHMM and IGoR tools using an EM algorithm. Shared clonotypes were analyzed with the tcR package in R, and sharing was normalized by the product of cloneset sizes. To study raw recombination free of thymic and clonal selection effects, out-of-frame nonproductive sequences were analyzed. TCRdb trimmed the raw reads at Q25, called clones with MiXCR and kept productive beta chains. CDR3 protein duplicates are merged, each entry listing the most common genes and DNA. TCRdb assigned the V and J calls; the authors' analysis was not used. In this sample the table shows approximately 260,000 distinct CDR3 sequences, approximately 8.3% of which occur a single time. Approximately 3% of the sample is held by the ten biggest clonotypes.

Including cysteine and phenylalanine, the CDR3 has 16 amino acids. The retained sequence is limited to the CDR3, 48 bases, with the frame set at the first base. Looking up the germline V gene (reference sequence) yields CDR1 DFQATT and CDR2 SNEGSKA. V is reduced by 6 bases and J by 3 bases, leaving a spacing of 21 bases between them. This same sample was also part of a study on yellow fever vaccine responses in identical twins. Per the second study: The authors reported that the T cell response to vaccination in identical twins appeared partly convergent and partly personalized. Focusing on identical twins, the study followed the T cell clones that responded to the vaccine, and did so with precision.

This receptor chain uses TRBV20-1 and TRBJ2-1; confidence is insufficient to name the D gene. The clonotype comes from a woman younger than 35 in good health. Input material: CD8+ T cells sorted from blood. The nucleotides are TGCAGTGCGGATTCCGACGATGGACGCGTCTACAATGAGCAGTTCTTC. It specifies CSADSDDGRVYNEQFF.